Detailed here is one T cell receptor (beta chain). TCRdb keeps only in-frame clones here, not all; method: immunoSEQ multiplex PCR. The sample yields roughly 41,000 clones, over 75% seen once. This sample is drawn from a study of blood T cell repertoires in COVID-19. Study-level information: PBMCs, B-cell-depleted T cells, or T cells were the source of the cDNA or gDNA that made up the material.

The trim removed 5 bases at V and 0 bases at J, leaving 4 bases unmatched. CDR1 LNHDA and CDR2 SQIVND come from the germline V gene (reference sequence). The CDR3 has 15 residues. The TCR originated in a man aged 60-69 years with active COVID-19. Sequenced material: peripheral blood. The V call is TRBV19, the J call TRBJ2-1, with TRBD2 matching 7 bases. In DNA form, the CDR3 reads TGTGCCAGTAGTCAGCGGGGAAGCTCCTACAATGAGCAGTTCTTC. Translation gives CASSQRGSSYNEQFF.